The 31 T cell receptor beta chains below were found in one sample sequenced in a study of T cells in Graves' hyperthyroidism and ophthalmopathy (dated by TCRdb to about 2019). The library was prepared using multiplex PCR. The run used an Illumina HiSeq 2000. Amplification of TCR beta CDR3 regions was carried out from RNA transcripts. The first round of RT-PCR for the TCR CDR3 was performed with the HTBI primer set and the Qiagen OneStep RT-PCR kit. TCRdb reprocessed the public reads (quality trimming at Q25 with fastp, clone calling with MiXCR) and kept in-frame beta chains. For every CDR3 protein sequence, its rows merge into one entry that carries the most common genes and DNA. In this sample the table shows 400,000 to 500,000 distinct CDR3 sequences, approximately 15% of which occur a single time. The top ten hold approximately 5.3% of the sample. Sequenced: blood. All receptors derive from a woman younger than 30 with Graves' hyperthyroidism.

This clonotype has ten or more counts. The gene calls are TRBV12-3 or TRBV12-4 and TRBJ1-2; D gene ambiguous. Trimming removed 5 bases at V and 2 bases at J, with 9 bases between. CDR3 length equals 13 residues. The CDR3 loop is CASSPLPNYGYTF. DNA of the CDR3: TGTGCCAGCAGTCCCCTGCCGAACTATGGCTACACCTTC.

This clonotype came up once. Mismatch with germline at one junction end may stem from a read error. V gene TRBV4-1 combines with J gene TRBJ2-5; the D gene could be TRBD1 or TRBD2 (5 bases each). This CDR3 contains 15 residues. The germline V gene encodes CDR1 MGHRA and CDR2 YSYEKL. The DNA for the CDR3 is TGCGCCAGCGGCCAAGGCTGGGACCCTCTCGAGACCCAGTACTTC. Translated, it gives CASGQGWDPLETQYF.

Ten or more counts support this clonotype. The chain couples TRBV7-9 to TRBJ1-1; tentatively, D is TRBD1 (5 bases). The germline gives CDR1 SEHNR, CDR2 FQNEAQ (reference sequence). Trimming took 7 bases from V and 0 from J, leaving 12 bases between them. The CDR3 contains 14 residues. This CDR3 reads CASTPWGVNTEAFF. For the CDR3, the DNA is TGTGCCAGCACTCCTTGGGGGGTGAACACTGAAGCTTTCTTT. The full variable domain, with the rest looked up from reference TRBV7-9 and TRBJ1-1, is DTGVSQNPRHKITKRGQNVTFRCDPISEHNRLYWYRQTLGQGPEFLTYFQNEAQLEKSRLLSDRFSAERPKGSFSTLEIQRTEQGDSAMYLCASTPWGVNTEAFFGQGTRLTVV.

A few counts support this clonotype. This may stem from a read error, because a much larger clone lies one nucleotide away. The chain carries TRBV7-3 and TRBJ2-5, with D possibly being TRBD2 (6 bases). Germline V CDR1 and CDR2: SGHTA, FQGTGA. This CDR3 has 15 residues. The CDR3 loop reads CASSLREDGQETQHF. The CDR3 DNA reads TGTGCCAGCAGCTTAAGGGAGGACGGACAAGAGACCCAGCACTTC.

This clonotype was recorded many times. This chain joins TRBV9 and TRBJ2-1, with a weak D call TRBD1 (6 bases). Germline CDR1 SGDLS, CDR2 YYNGEE. V was clipped by 0 bases and J by 3 bases, with 13 bases between them. There are 16 residues in the CDR3. The CDR3 sequence is CASSVEGRGFYNEQFF. DNA for the CDR3: TGTGCCAGCAGCGTAGAGGGCAGGGGTTTCTACAATGAGCAGTTCTTC.

The V and J genes are TRBV20-1 and TRBJ2-1; 10 bases fit TRBD2. V lost 5 bases, J lost 4 bases, and 5 bases stayed unmatched. The CDR3 covers 14 residues. CDR1 and CDR2 from the germline V gene are DFQATT and SNEGSKA (reference sequence). The CDR3 DNA reads TGCAGTGCTCTAGCGGGAGTCGGGTACAATGAGCAGTTCTTC. Translation: CSALAGVGYNEQFF.

The rearrangement uses TRBV30 and TRBJ1-3, with D perhaps matching TRBD1 (6 bases). Germline CDR1 reads GTSNPN; CDR2 reads SVGIG (reference sequence). The CDR3 sequence is 16 residues long. Between the trimmed V and J ends, which lost 5 bases and 0 bases, there was a span of 17 bases. CDR3 nucleotides: TGTGCCTGGTCCGGGGGCAGCTCGAGCTCTGGAAACACCATATATTTT. It translates to CAWSGGSSSSGNTIYF.

This clonotype was recorded at least ten times. V usage is TRBV27 and J usage is TRBJ2-2; 10 positions match TRBD2. From germline, CDR1 is MNHEY and CDR2 SMNVEV (reference sequence). V lost 6 bases to trimming and J lost 1 base; unmatched junction nucleotides: 5. CDR3 length: 16 residues. The CDR3 DNA reads TGTGCCAGCAGCTCCGGGACTAGCGTGAACACCGGGGAGCTGTTTTTT. This gives the protein CASSSGTSVNTGELFF.

Remarks on this clonotype: Mismatch with germline at one junction end may stem from a read error. The chain joins TRBV20-1 to TRBJ1-1; 10 nucleotides agree with TRBD1. The germline CDR1 and CDR2 sequences are DFQATT and SNEGSKA (reference sequence). The CDR3 covers 12 residues. CDR3 nucleotides: TGCGGTGCTAGGACAGGGGGAACTGAAGCTTTCTTT. This gives the protein CGARTGGTEAFF.

The rearrangement uses TRBV29-1 and TRBJ2-1, with D unclear. V gave up 5 bases and J gave up 0 bases, with 11 bases separating them. Germline CDR1 SQVTM, CDR2 ANQGSEA. The CDR3 runs to 14 residues. The CDR3 coding sequence is TGCAGCGTTTTTTTCCGGAGCTCCTACAATGAGCAGTTCTTC. This sequence encodes CSVFFRSSYNEQFF.

This clonotype was recorded only once. V and J are TRBV7-2 and TRBJ2-2; maybe TRBD2 (6 bases). Trimming removed 1 base at V and 1 base at J, with 13 bases between. This CDR3 has 17 amino acids. Per the germline V gene, CDR1 is SGHTA and CDR2 is FQGNSA. For the CDR3, the DNA is TGTGCCAGCAGCTTAGGTGGGAGGTGGCGGAACACCGGGGAGCTGTTTTTT. Residues: CASSLGGRWRNTGELFF.

This clonotype has ten or more counts. The V gene is TRBV13, the J gene TRBJ2-3, with a weak D call TRBD1 (5 bases). Germline assignment: CDR1 PRHDT and CDR2 FYEKMQ (reference sequence). CDR3 length equals 14 residues. Deletions cut 5 bases from V and 2 bases from J, with 11 bases between. The CDR3 sequence is CASSIQTVTDTQYF. The CDR3 coding sequence is TGTGCCAGCAGCATACAGACAGTCACAGATACGCAGTATTTT.

As regards this clonotype: The germline gene is not matched at one end of the junction; a read error may be the cause. The chain employs TRBV7-9 and TRBJ2-2; no definite D call. This CDR3 spans 12 amino acids. The germline gives CDR1 SEHNR, CDR2 FQNEAQ (reference sequence). In DNA, the CDR3 is TGTGTCAGCAGCCCTAACACCGGGGAGCTGTTTTTT. It yields the protein CVSSPNTGELFF.

This clonotype came up many times. J is TRBJ2-1 and V is TRBV27; 8 bases agree with TRBD1. The ends lost 5 bases at V and 4 bases at J; junction bases unmatched: 4. Germline lookup yields CDR1 MNHEY and CDR2 SMNVEV (reference sequence). The CDR3 consists of 14 residues. This CDR3 is CASSPQGGYNEQFF. The CDR3 DNA is TGTGCCAGCAGTCCACAGGGGGGATACAATGAGCAGTTCTTC.

This clonotype has more than one count but fewer than ten. This chain joins TRBV20-1 and TRBJ2-1, with D perhaps matching TRBD1 (6 bases). This CDR3 has 14 amino acids. V was cut by 4 bases and J by 4 bases, with 14 bases left in between. Germline V gene data show CDR1 as DFQATT and CDR2 as SNEGSKA (reference sequence). CDR3 coding DNA: TGCAGTGCTATTGAAAGGGACATATACAATGAGCAGTTCTTC. Its translation is CSAIERDIYNEQFF.

V gene TRBV4-1 combines with J gene TRBJ1-1; D ambiguous. The length of the CDR3 is 14 residues. Germline V gives CDR1 MGHRA, CDR2 YSYEKL. The V end was cut by 4 bases, the J end by 6 bases, with 15 bases between. CDR3 coding DNA: TGCGCCAGCAGCCGCCGACGGGAAGAGTCTGAAGCTTTCTTT. Its translation: CASSRRREESEAFF.

This clonotype was recorded many times. The gene calls are TRBV6-1 and TRBJ1-5; D uncertain. Trimming took 2 bases from V and 1 from J, leaving 9 bases between them. Germline-derived CDR1 and CDR2 are MNHNS and SASEGT. This CDR3 has 15 residues. The CDR3 bases are TGTGCCAGCAGTGAAAGGTGGATAAGCAATCAGCCCCAGCATTTT. Residues: CASSERWISNQPQHF.

This clonotype turned up a few times. This chain links TRBV6-1 with TRBJ2-7; 7 bases agree with TRBD1. The germline V gene has CDR1 MNHNS and CDR2 SASEGT. The CDR3 consists of 13 residues. Trimming removed 6 bases from V and 2 bases from J; junction bases left unmatched: 4. The CDR3 bases are TGTGCCAGCAGCAAGGACAGGACCTACGAGCAGTACTTC. This gives the protein CASSKDRTYEQYF.

About this clonotype itself: A read error may be the cause here, since a much bigger clone is one base away. The V gene is TRBV6-2 or TRBV6-3, the J gene TRBJ2-3; the D gene could be TRBD1 or TRBD2 (5 bases each). CDR1 is MNHEY, CDR2 SVGEGT, per germline. Trimming removed 7 bases from V and 4 bases from J, with 21 bases in between. This CDR3 has 16 residues. In DNA form, the CDR3 reads TGTGCCAGCATCCTGGGACCAGCGATAGATGCAGATACGCAGTATTTT. Translated: CASILGPAIDADTQYF.

This clonotype was found a few times. The chain carries TRBV19 and TRBJ2-3; no firm D call. The CDR3 consists of 12 residues. Looked up from germline, CDR1 is LNHDA and CDR2 is SQIVND (reference sequence). V was pared by 10 bases and J by 4 bases, with 12 bases between. The CDR3 region has the DNA TGTGCCACCTCCCGGATCTCAGATACGCAGTATTTT. Its translation: CATSRISDTQYF.

The chain carries TRBV5-1 and TRBJ2-1; D is unclear. V was clipped by 2 bases and J by 3 bases, with 12 bases between them. The germline V gene encodes CDR1 SGHRS and CDR2 YFSETQ. The CDR3 has 15 residues. CDR3 bases: TGCGCCAGCAGCTTTCGACCCACGAACTACAATGAGCAGTTCTTC. This codes for CASSFRPTNYNEQFF.

This clonotype was detected a few times. The J gene is TRBJ2-3, the V gene TRBV5-1, with D hard to call. V shed 3 bases and J shed 6 bases, with 20 bases lying between them. Looked up from germline, CDR1 is SGHRS and CDR2 is YFSETQ. The CDR3 consists of 16 residues. The CDR3 sequence is CASSSYSTLTGDTQYF. CDR3 bases: TGCGCCAGCAGCTCCTACTCAACCCTGACCGGGGATACGCAGTATTTT.

This clonotype appeared many times. The J gene is TRBJ2-1, the V gene TRBV2, with D perhaps matching TRBD2 (6 bases). Germline assignment: CDR1 SNHLY and CDR2 FYNNEI. This CDR3 is built from 18 residues. V was cut by 7 bases and J by 0 bases, with 22 bases left in between. The CDR3 reads CASTTTLASASSYNEQFF. In DNA, the CDR3 is TGTGCCAGCACGACGACTTTGGCTAGCGCCAGCTCCTACAATGAGCAGTTCTTC.

This clonotype came up many times. CDR3 DNA: TGTGCCAGCAGTTACCGCTACAATGAGCAGTTCTTC. Translating gives CASSYRYNEQFF. The chain carries TRBV12-3 or TRBV12-4 and TRBJ2-1; no clear D gene. V lost 4 bases and J 3 bases, leaving 4 bases between the germline ends. The CDR3 totals 12 residues.

This clonotype was recorded many times. This chain links TRBV28 with TRBJ2-7; 7 nucleotides align to TRBD1. This CDR3 spans 14 amino acids. Unmatched junction bases numbered 8, after V lost 3 bases and J lost 6 bases. Germline CDR1 reads MDHEN; CDR2 reads SYDVKM. CDR3 sequence: CASSLGDRESEQYF. The CDR3 bases are TGTGCCAGCAGTTTGGGAGACAGGGAAAGCGAGCAGTACTTC.

This clonotype was picked up a small number of times. The chain carries TRBV10-3 and TRBJ1-3, with TRBD1 matching 7 bases. Germline assignment: CDR1 ENHRY and CDR2 SYGVKD. CDR3 length equals 14 residues. The V gene end was trimmed by 6 bases and the J gene end by 2 bases; junction bases not matched to a gene: 4. CDR3 amino acids: CAIRETGAGNTIYF. Written as DNA, the CDR3 is TGTGCCATCAGGGAAACAGGGGCTGGAAACACCATATATTTT.

V usage is TRBV14 and J usage is TRBJ2-1; 7 bases agree with TRBD2. There are 17 residues in the CDR3. The J segment lost 5 bases and the V segment lost 0 bases, leaving 10 bases of the junction unmatched. The germline V gene encodes CDR1 SGHDN and CDR2 FVKESK. The CDR3 sequence: CASSQEAGRRRDNEQFF. The DNA for the CDR3 is TGTGCCAGCAGCCAAGAAGCGGGAAGGCGAAGGGACAATGAGCAGTTCTTC.

Comments on this clonotype: This may come from a read error, since a much larger clone is one base off. This is likely a read error, given that the CDR3 carries no conserved phenylalanine or tryptophan at its end. The chain recombines TRBV7-6 with TRBJ2-7; 8 bases map to TRBD1. Unmatched junction bases numbered 7, after V lost 5 bases and J lost 4 bases. The germline gives CDR1 SGHVS, CDR2 FNYEAQ. The CDR3 spans 14 residues. As DNA, the CDR3 is TGTGCCAGCAGCCCAGGACAGGGTATTTACGAGCAGTACTCC. Translated: CASSPGQGIYEQYS.

This sequence joins TRBV9 and TRBJ2-5; possibly TRBD2 for D (5 bases). CDR3 length: 14 residues. Deletions cut 4 bases from V and 2 bases from J, with 12 bases between. From germline, CDR1 is SGDLS and CDR2 YYNGEE. CDR3 sequence reads: CASSKGAVQETQYF. CDR3 nucleotide sequence: TGTGCCAGCAGCAAGGGAGCGGTACAAGAGACCCAGTACTTC.

V gene TRBV9 combines with J gene TRBJ2-1; D may be TRBD2 (6 bases). Germline V gene sequence: CDR1 SGDLS, CDR2 YYNGEE. V was pared by 2 bases and J by 5 bases, with 14 bases between. The CDR3 is 15 amino acids. CDR3 protein: CASSVLPGENNEQFF. The CDR3, as DNA: TGTGCCAGCAGCGTTCTCCCGGGAGAAAACAATGAGCAGTTCTTC.

This clonotype was counted ten times or more. The V call is TRBV6-1, the J call TRBJ2-1; no definite D call. V lost 8 bases and J 8 bases, leaving 19 bases between the germline ends. The CDR3 loop spans 14 amino acids. CDR1 is MNHNS, CDR2 SASEGT, per germline. In DNA form, the CDR3 reads TGTGCCAGCTCAAACCTGGATAGCAACGATGAGCAGTTCTTC. This codes for CASSNLDSNDEQFF.